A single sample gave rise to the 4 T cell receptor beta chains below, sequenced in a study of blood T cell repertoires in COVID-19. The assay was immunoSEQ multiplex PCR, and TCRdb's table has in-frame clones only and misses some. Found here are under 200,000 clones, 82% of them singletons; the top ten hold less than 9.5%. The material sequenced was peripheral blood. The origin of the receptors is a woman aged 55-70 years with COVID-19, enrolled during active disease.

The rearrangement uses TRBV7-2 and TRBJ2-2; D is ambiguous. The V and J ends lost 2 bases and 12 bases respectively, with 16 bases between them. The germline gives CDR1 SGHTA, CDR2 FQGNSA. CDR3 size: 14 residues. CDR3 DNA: TGTGCCAGCAGCTTAAGCCCGCCGCTCATGAAGCTGTTTTTT. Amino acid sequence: CASSLSPPLMKLFF. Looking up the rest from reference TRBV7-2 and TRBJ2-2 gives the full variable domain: GAGVSQSPSNKVTEKGKDVELRCDPISGHTALYWYRQSLGQGLEFLIYFQGNSAPDKSGLPSDRFSAERTGGSVSTLTIQRTQQEDSAVYLCASSLSPPLMKLFFGEGSRLTVL.

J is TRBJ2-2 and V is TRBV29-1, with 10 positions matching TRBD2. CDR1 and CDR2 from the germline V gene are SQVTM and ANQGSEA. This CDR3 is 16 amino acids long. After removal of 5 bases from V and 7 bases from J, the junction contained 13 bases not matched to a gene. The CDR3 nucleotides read TGCAGCGTTCTTTGGGAGCGGGGGGGCCTCGGCGGGGAGCTGTTTTTT. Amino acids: CSVLWERGGLGGELFF.

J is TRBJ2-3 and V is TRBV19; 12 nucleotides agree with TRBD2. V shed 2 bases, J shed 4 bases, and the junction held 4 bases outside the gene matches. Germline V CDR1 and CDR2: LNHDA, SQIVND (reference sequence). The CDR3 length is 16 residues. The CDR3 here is CASSITSGGSADTQYF. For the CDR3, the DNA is TGTGCCAGTAGTATAACTAGCGGGGGGTCAGCAGATACGCAGTATTTT. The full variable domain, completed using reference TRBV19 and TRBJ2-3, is DGGITQSPKYLFRKEGQNVTLSCEQNLNHDAMYWYRQDPGQGLRLIYYSQIVNDFQKGDIAEGYSVSREKKESFPLTVTSAQKNPTAFYLCASSITSGGSADTQYFGPGTRLTVL.

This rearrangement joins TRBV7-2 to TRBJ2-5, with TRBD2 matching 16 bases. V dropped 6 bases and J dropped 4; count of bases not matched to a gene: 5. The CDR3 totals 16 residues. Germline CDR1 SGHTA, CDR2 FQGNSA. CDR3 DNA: TGTGCCAGCAGTTTGGGACTAGCGGGGGGGCCAGAGACCCAGTACTTC. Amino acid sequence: CASSLGLAGGPETQYF.